This TCR beta chain came from a study of T cell repertoires in ileal Crohn's disease (dated by TCRdb to about 2019). Regarding the study in general: Median disease duration was approximately 8 years, and approximately 34% of patients were identified as active smokers at the time of surgery. Surgery was performed for a complication in all patients, with stricturing disease in 61% and penetrating disease in approximately 39%. Postoperative therapy was given to about half of the patients, with thiopurines administered to about a dozen patients and anti-TNF agents administered to approximately 20 patients. The M6 samples were biopsies of the neoterminal ileum collected during postoperative colonoscopy. TCR repertoire analysis was performed in about 59 Crohn's disease patients drawn from a prospective multicentre cohort. The study was conducted in parallel with a multicentre cohort built to find predictors of early endoscopic recurrence after ileocolonic resection. A Rutgeerts score above i0 was used to define endoscopic postoperative recurrence. The study sequenced 171 mucosal samples from some 62 patients, taken at several locations on the surgical specimen and at postoperative endoscopy.

CDR1 and CDR2, looked up from the germline V gene, are MNHEY and SVGAGI. At the junction V is shortened by 4 bases and J by 3 bases; bases outside the gene matches: 5. The CDR3 holds 15 amino acids from the cysteine to the phenylalanine. The sequence is cut down to CDR3 DNA, 45 bases in frame from base 1. The sample's time point, from its label and the paper: neoterminal ileum biopsy at postoperative endoscopy, about 6 months after surgery. Adults with ileal or ileocolonic Crohn's disease for whom ileocolonic resection was indicated were considered eligible. Whole ileal mucosal biopsies were stored frozen at -80°C before DNA extraction. Genomic DNA was extracted from frozen whole biopsies with a TRizol-based method and quantified on a NanoDrop 2000 spectrophotometer. For commercial TCRB immunosequencing, roughly 0.5 micrograms of biopsy DNA were submitted for each sample. CDR3 regions were amplified from genomic DNA by Adaptive Biotechnology using a two-step, amplification bias-controlled multiplex PCR. The first PCR used primers for every V and J gene segment; the second PCR added barcodes and Illumina adapters. CDR3 libraries were sequenced on an Illumina instrument. Per the original workflow: The analysis drew on both the pipelines supplied by the vendor and custom analysis of the raw data in R/Bioconductor running R version 3.3.0. Clonality, which ranges from 0 to 1, was calculated as the inverse of the normalised Shannon entropy across all productive clones. High-frequency clones were defined as the share of the repertoire taken up by the top 100 clones, keeping only clones that passed a 95% confidence test. Repertoire diversity was measured with the Simpson index, and overlap between samples was measured with the Morisita-Horn index. Entries here come from immuneACCESS through TCRdb and include only in-frame sequences with V and J called. Some clones fail to appear in such tables; in the studies checked, an unresolved V gene covers under half of the shortfall, and the cause of the remainder is unknown. V, J and clone size are those of that table, while D and trimming were read from the DNA. Recorded for this sample are over 8,500 clones; 75% to 85% of them occurred a single time. Clones ranked in the top ten supply 7.1% of the sample.

Note on this clone: The antigen it binds to is not known. It has no much larger one-base neighbor in the sample; base qualities were not kept.

Broad study findings and their caveats: Postoperative endoscopy was performed at varying times within the first year after surgery, with a median delay of around 6.7 months. Higher percentages of high-frequency clones at the time of surgery were linked to endoscopic recurrence, and every patient with clonality above 26.8% (18/57) had recurrence. Compared with CD4 T cells, sorted CD8 T cells contained more high-frequency clones, which suggests that the mucosal expansions were mostly CD8. Only a subgroup of patients, of unstated size, had mucosal CD4 and CD8 T cells sorted and sequenced. Compared with non-smokers, patients who were active smokers at surgery showed a significantly higher proportion of clonal expansions (roughly 24% vs 19%, p=0.02).

This sequence was found in an adult with Crohn's disease. The sequence joins TRBV6-5 to TRBJ2-2, with 7 bases in between that match TRBD1. Source material: ileal tissue. CDR3 loop: CASSLDRVDTGELFF. The nucleotide sequence is TGTGCCAGCAGTTTAGACAGGGTTGACACCGGGGAGCTGTTTTTT.